The T cell receptor beta chain under discussion was sequenced for a study of T cells after yellow fever vaccination (dated 2019 in TCRdb). Background for the entire study: The SMART-Seq v4 Ultra Low Input RNA kit was used to prepare libraries from fractions with low cell numbers. To track T-cell clones before and after primary and booster YFV17D yellow fever vaccination, bulk TCR alpha and beta repertoires were sequenced longitudinally. Two healthy male donors, one aged 18 to 30 and one aged 30 to 40 years, made up the cohort. Blood samples were taken at several timepoints before and after primary and secondary immunization, and bulk PBMC replicates and cell subsets were isolated. Paper-wide results and their limitations: FACS-sorted repertoires could contain abundant contaminating clonotypes from the bulk population, so computational filtering was required. The study included only a couple of donors, which limits how far the findings can be generalized. After the booster, most of the clones that had expanded following primary vaccination were detected again (approximately 96% of CD4 and around 88% of CD8), which suggests that memory was broadly maintained. A small share of clonotypes occurred in both CD4 and CD8 compartments, likely arising from convergent recombination. The secondary T-cell response was found to be weaker but faster than the primary response, with a peak reached on day 5 rather than on day 15.

The run used an Illumina NovaSeq 6000. TCR cDNA was synthesized by 5'RACE template switching, through which a universal primer site and unique molecular identifiers were introduced. cDNA synthesis was primed from both the TCR alpha and TCR beta constant segments. Two PCR steps were used to amplify libraries, with sample barcodes and sequencing adapters being added in the second step. Libraries were sequenced on Illumina HiSeq 2500 (2x100 bp) or NovaSeq (2x150 bp). Per the original workflow: MIGEC handled demultiplexing of reads and collapsing into UMI consensus sequences, while MiXCR performed V(D)J alignment. Using edgeR on replicate PBMC samples, clonotypes were called vaccine-responding if FDR was below 0.01 and the log2 fold change was above 5 up to day 15. Each bulk clonotype was labeled CD4 or CD8 based on which sequenced repertoire, CD4 or CD8, contained the clonotype at higher abundance. TCRdb itself trimmed the public reads at Q25 with fastp, ran MiXCR and retained productive beta chains. One record per CDR3 amino acid sequence lists the most common genes and DNA. These V and J calls are TCRdb output, not the study's own analysis. The sample contains some 340,000 distinct CDR3 sequences, around 10% of them found a single time. The top ten clones comprise about 3.5% of the sample.

CDR1 and CDR2 were assigned from the germline V gene (reference sequence) as SEHNR and FQNEAQ. Inclusive of the bounding cysteine and phenylalanine, the CDR3 is 13 residues long. Only the CDR3 part of the read is kept: 39 bases, read in frame from the first base. V loses 1 base of germline sequence and J loses 5 bases, and the interval between the two ends is 6 bases. This clonotype has at least ten counts. The antigen this receptor binds is unknown. No base quality values were provided; no much bigger clone lies one nucleotide off. The meaning of the sample's treatment or condition label: live attenuated yellow fever vaccine strain. PBMCs were isolated from peripheral blood using a standard Ficoll-Paque protocol. Dynabeads CD4 and CD8 positive selection kits were used to isolate CD4 and CD8 T-cell fractions. TriZol was used to extract RNA from bulk PBMCs, from CD4 and CD8 fractions, and from dextramer-positive and dextramer-negative fractions.

Recombination linked TRBV7-9 to TRBJ1-5; there is no confident call for the D gene. The sample in question was CD4+ T cells sorted from PBMCs, obtained 45 days after the yellow fever booster vaccination. The sequence was collected from a man aged 18 to 30 who received the YFV17D yellow fever vaccine. DNA sequence: TGTGCCAGCAGCTTAGGGACGGATCAGCCCCAGCATTTT. Translated, it gives CASSLGTDQPQHF.